One sample yielded the 8 T cell receptor beta chains listed below, sequenced in a study of identical twins. TCRdb independently ran MiXCR on the 5' RACE reads; one entry per CDR3 protein. Among roughly 260,000 distinct CDR3 sequences listed, approximately 7.9% were seen once. Another study also made use of these data, one on yellow fever vaccine responses in identical twins.

Specimen: CD8+ T cells sorted from blood. The receptors come from a woman aged 18-29 years in good health.

The rearrangement joins TRBV7-8 to TRBJ2-7; unclear D gene. V was clipped by 2 bases and J by 4 bases, with 12 bases between them. This CDR3 comprises 14 residues. CDR1 is SGHVS, CDR2 FQNEAQ, per germline. CDR3: CASSLSPTSYEQYV. In DNA form, the CDR3 reads TGTGCCAGCAGCTTATCCCCCACAAGTTACGAGCAGTACGTC.

The DNA for the CDR3 is TGCGCCAGCAATTTGGGGGGACTAGCGGGACTCATGACCGGGGAGCTGTTTTTT. Residues: CASNLGGLAGLMTGELFF. The genes are TRBV5-1 and TRBJ2-2; 13 bases align to TRBD2. This CDR3 contains 18 residues. J was trimmed by 5 bases and V by 6 bases; bases with no gene match: 13. Germline-derived CDR1 and CDR2 are SGHRS and YFSETQ.

The chain has TRBV7-8 and TRBJ1-2; D call uncertain. Germline assignment: CDR1 SGHVS and CDR2 FQNEAQ. This CDR3 has 14 amino acids. V lost 1 base and J lost 4, with 10 bases in between. The CDR3 sequence is CASSLEGTAYGYTF. For the CDR3, the DNA is TGTGCCAGCAGCTTAGAGGGAACAGCCTATGGCTACACCTTC.

This clonotype was found a few times. The chain employs TRBV4-1 and TRBJ2-7, with TRBD2 matching over 9 bases. CDR1 MGHRA and CDR2 YSYEKL come from the germline V gene. The CDR3 extends over 14 amino acids. V dropped 0 bases and J dropped 3; count of bases not matched to a gene: 0. The CDR3 is CASSQEAGGYEQYV. The DNA of the CDR3 is TGCGCCAGCAGCCAAGAAGCGGGGGGCTACGAGCAGTACGTC.

This clonotype turned up a few times. The chain combines TRBV14 with TRBJ2-1, with TRBD1 as a possible D gene (6 bases). This CDR3 is built from 17 residues. V lost 5 bases, J lost 1 base, and 18 bases lay in between. Looked up from germline, CDR1 is SGHDN and CDR2 is FVKESK. CDR3 sequence reads: CASSERDTWGSYNEQFF. Written as DNA, the CDR3 is TGTGCCAGCAGCGAACGGGACACTTGGGGGTCCTACAATGAGCAGTTCTTC.

A few counts support this clonotype. The rearrangement uses TRBV24-1 and TRBJ1-1, with 9 positions matching TRBD1. The V gene end was trimmed by 4 bases and the J gene end by 3 bases; junction bases not matched to a gene: 5. There are 15 residues in the CDR3. In germline, CDR1 is KGHDR, CDR2 SFDVKD. The CDR3 bases are TGTGCCACCAGTGACCCGGACAGGGGCGACACTGAAGCTTTCTTT. Residues: CATSDPDRGDTEAFF.

This clonotype was recorded many times. This chain uses TRBV28 with TRBJ2-7, with 11 positions matching TRBD1. CDR3 size: 15 residues. CDR1 and CDR2 from the germline V gene are MDHEN and SYDVKM. J lost 3 bases, V lost 1 base, and 2 bases had no gene match. The CDR3 DNA sequence: TGTGCCAGCAGTTTATTTGGGACAGGGGGCTACGAGCAGTACGTC. Residues: CASSLFGTGGYEQYV.

Written as DNA, the CDR3 is TGTGCCAGCAGTGTAGGCGGAACTACCTACAATGAGCAGTTCTTC. Translating gives CASSVGGTTYNEQFF. The chain has TRBV2 and TRBJ2-1; D gene ambiguous. The CDR3 contains 15 residues. V lost 4 bases to trimming and J lost 2 bases, with 12 bases between them. The germline gives CDR1 SNHLY, CDR2 FYNNEI. The full variable domain, with the rest looked up from reference TRBV2 and TRBJ2-1, is EPEVTQTPSHQVTQMGQEVILRCVPISNHLYFYWYRQILGQKVEFLVSFYNNEISEKSEIFDDQFSVERPDGSNFTLKIRSTKLEDSAMYFCASSVGGTTYNEQFFGPGTRLTVL.